This T cell receptor (beta chain) was documented in a study of identical twins. The CDR3 is 16 amino acids. Trimming removed 1 base at V and 0 bases at J, with 10 bases between. Germline CDR1 MNHEY, CDR2 SMNVEV (reference sequence). One entry per CDR3 protein results from TCRdb running MiXCR on the 5' RACE reads. The top ten hold about 8.1% of the sample, which has under 400,000 distinct CDR3 sequences, approximately 8.8% seen once. In its sample, this clonotype ranks as medium-sized. The antigen is unknown. The study, taken as a whole, reports: Compared with unrelated sharing, twin-shared out-of-frame alpha sequences had more low-probability sequences. Beta out-of-frame sequences showed weaker excess sharing between twins. Findings came from cross-sectional statistics, without long-term follow-up of donors.

Healthy Caucasians provided all donations. The TCR comes from a woman in her fifties or sixties in good health. Sequences were obtained from naive T cells sorted from blood. This chain links TRBV27 with TRBJ2-1; the D is unclear. The CDR3 reads CASSLWAASSYNEQFF. For the CDR3, the DNA is TGTGCCAGCAGTTTATGGGCCGCTAGCTCCTACAATGAGCAGTTCTTC.